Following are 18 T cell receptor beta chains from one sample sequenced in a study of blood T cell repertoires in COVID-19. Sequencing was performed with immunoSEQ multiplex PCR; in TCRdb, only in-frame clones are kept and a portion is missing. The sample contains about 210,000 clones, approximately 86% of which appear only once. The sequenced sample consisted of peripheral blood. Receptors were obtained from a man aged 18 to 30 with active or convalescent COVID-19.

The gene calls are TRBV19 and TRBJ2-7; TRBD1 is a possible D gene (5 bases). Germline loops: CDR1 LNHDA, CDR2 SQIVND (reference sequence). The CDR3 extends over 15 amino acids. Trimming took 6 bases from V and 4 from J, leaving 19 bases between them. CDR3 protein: CASSKAQNAGYEQYF. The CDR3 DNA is TGTGCCAGTAGCAAGGCACAGAACGCAGGGTACGAGCAGTACTTC.

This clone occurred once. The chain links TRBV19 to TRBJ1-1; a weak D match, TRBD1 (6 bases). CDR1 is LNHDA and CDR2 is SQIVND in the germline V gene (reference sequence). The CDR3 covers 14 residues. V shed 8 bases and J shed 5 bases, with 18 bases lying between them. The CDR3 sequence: CASQKQGSQTEAFF. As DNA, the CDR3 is TGTGCCAGTCAGAAACAGGGATCGCAAACTGAAGCTTTCTTT.

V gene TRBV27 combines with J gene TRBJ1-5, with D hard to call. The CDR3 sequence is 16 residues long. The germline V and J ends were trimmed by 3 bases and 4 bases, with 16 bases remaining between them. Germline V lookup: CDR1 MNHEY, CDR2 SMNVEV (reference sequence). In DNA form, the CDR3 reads TGTGCCAGCAGTTTCATCCGGGAACAAATAAATCAGCCCCAGCATTTT. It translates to CASSFIREQINQPQHF.

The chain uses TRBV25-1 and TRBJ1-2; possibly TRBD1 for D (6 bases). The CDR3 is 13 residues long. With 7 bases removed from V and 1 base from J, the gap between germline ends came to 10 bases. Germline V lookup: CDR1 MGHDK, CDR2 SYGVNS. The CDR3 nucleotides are TGTGCCAGCACCCCGGGACATAACTATGGCTACACCTTC. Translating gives CASTPGHNYGYTF.

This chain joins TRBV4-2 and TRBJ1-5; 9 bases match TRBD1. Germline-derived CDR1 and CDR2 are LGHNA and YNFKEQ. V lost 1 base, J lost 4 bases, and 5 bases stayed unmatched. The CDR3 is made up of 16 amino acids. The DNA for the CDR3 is TGTGCCAGCAGCCAAGCCCCGGACAGGGGAAATCAGCCCCAGCATTTT. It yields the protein CASSQAPDRGNQPQHF.

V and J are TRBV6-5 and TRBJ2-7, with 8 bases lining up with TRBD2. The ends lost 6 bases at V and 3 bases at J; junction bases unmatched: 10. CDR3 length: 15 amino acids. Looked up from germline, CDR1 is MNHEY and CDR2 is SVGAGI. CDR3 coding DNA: TGTGCCAGCAGGTACCGGGGGGGCGCGGGCTACGAGCAGTACTTC. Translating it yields CASRYRGGAGYEQYF.

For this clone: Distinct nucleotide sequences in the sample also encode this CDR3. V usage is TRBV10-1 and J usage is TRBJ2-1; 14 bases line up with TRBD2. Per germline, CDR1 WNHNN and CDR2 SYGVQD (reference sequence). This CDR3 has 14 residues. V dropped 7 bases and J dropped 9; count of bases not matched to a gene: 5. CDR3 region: CASTGTSGSGEQFF. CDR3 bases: TGCGCCAGCACAGGGACTAGCGGGAGTGGTGAGCAGTTCTTC.

CDR3 sequence: CSASPGVGSNQPQHF. CDR3 sequence (DNA): TGCAGTGCTAGTCCCGGGGTCGGGAGCAATCAGCCCCAGCATTTT. The chain employs TRBV20-1 and TRBJ1-5; D gene ambiguous. V lost 3 bases to trimming and J lost 1 base, with 13 bases between them. Per germline, CDR1 DFQATT and CDR2 SNEGSKA (reference sequence). CDR3 length: 15 amino acids.

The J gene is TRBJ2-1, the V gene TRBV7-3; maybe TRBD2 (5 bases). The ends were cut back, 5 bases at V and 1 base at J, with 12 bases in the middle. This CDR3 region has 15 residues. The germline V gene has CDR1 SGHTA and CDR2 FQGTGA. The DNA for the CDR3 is TGTGCCAGCAGCCTCATCCGCGGGTCCTACAATGAGCAGTTCTTC. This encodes CASSLIRGSYNEQFF.

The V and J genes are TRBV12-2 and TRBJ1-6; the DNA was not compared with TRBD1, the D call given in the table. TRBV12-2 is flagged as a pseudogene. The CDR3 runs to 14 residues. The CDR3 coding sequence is TGTGCAAGTCGCGCGGGACAGCATAATTCACCCCTCCACTTT. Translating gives CASRAGQHNSPLHF.

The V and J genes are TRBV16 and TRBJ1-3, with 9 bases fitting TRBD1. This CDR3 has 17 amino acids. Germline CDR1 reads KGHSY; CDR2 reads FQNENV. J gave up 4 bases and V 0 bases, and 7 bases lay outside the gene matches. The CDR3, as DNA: TGTGCCAGCAGCCAATCCATCGGACAGGGGCCCGGAAACACCATATATTTT. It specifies CASSQSIGQGPGNTIYF.

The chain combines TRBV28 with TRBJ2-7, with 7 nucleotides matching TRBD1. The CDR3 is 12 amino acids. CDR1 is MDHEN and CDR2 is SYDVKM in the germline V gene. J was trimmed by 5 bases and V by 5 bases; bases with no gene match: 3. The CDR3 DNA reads TGTGCCAGCAGTCCAACAGGGGACGAGCAGTACTTC. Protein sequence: CASSPTGDEQYF. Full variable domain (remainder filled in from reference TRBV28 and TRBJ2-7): DVKVTQSSRYLVKRTGEKVFLECVQDMDHENMFWYRQDPGLGLRLIYFSYDVKMKEKGDIPEGYSVSREKKERFSLILESASTNQTSMYLCASSPTGDEQYFGPGTRLTVT.

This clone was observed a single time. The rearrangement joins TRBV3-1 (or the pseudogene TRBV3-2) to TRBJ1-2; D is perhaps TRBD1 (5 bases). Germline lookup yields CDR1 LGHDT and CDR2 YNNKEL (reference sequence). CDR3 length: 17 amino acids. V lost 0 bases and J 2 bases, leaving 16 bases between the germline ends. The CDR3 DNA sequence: TGTGCCAGCAGCCAAGATATTGGGGCGACAGTGAACTATGGCTACACCTTC. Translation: CASSQDIGATVNYGYTF.

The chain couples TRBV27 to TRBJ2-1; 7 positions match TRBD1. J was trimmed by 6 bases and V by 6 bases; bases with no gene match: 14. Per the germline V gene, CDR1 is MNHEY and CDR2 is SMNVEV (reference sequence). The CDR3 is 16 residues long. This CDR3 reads CASRVSGQMRSNEQFF. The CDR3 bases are TGTGCCAGCAGAGTCTCGGGACAGATGAGGAGCAATGAGCAGTTCTTC.

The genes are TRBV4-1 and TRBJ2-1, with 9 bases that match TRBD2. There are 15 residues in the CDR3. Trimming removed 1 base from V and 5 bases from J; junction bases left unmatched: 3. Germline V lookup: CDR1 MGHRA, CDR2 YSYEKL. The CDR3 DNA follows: TGCGCCAGCAGCCAAGTAGCGGGAGAGCACAATGAGCAGTTCTTC. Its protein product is CASSQVAGEHNEQFF.

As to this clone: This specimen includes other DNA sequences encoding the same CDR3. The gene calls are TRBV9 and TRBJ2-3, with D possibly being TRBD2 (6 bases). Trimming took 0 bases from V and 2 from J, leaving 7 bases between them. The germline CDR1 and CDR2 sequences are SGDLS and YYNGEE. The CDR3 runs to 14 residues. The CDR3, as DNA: TGTGCCAGCAGCGTAGCGGGAGTCACAGATACGCAGTATTTT. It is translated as CASSVAGVTDTQYF.

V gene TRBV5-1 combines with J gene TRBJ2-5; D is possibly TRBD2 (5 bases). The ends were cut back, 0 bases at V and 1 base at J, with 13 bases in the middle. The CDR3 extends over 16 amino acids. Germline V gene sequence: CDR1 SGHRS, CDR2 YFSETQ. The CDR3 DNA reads TGCGCCAGCAGCTTGGACGCGCTAGGGAGCCAAGAGACCCAGTACTTC. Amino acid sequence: CASSLDALGSQETQYF.

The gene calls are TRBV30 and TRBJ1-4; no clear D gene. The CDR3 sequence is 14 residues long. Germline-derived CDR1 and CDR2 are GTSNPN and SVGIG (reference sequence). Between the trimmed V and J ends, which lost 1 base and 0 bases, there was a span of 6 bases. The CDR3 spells CAWSGASTNEKLFF. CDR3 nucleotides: TGTGCCTGGAGTGGAGCATCAACTAATGAAAAACTGTTTTTT.